The 10 T cell receptor beta chains below all came from one sample that was sequenced in a study of blood T cell repertoires in COVID-19. Assay: immunoSEQ multiplex PCR; the TCRdb copy retains only in-frame clones and omits some. The data hold about 160,000 clones, with roughly four fifths observed a single time. The sequenced material came from peripheral blood. The receptors originated from a human donor with acute or convalescent COVID-19. The donor label of this sample is uncertain.

There are a few counts of this clone. Other nucleotide sequences in the sample specify the same CDR3. The rearrangement joins TRBV30 to TRBJ1-2; D unclear. Trimming stripped 0 bases from V and 5 bases from J, with 7 bases between. Germline V gene data show CDR1 as GTSNPN and CDR2 as SVGIG (reference sequence). The CDR3 loop spans 12 amino acids. The CDR3 is CAWSVRGYGYTF. DNA of the CDR3: TGTGCCTGGAGTGTACGGGGTTATGGCTACACCTTC.

The chain recombines TRBV29-1 with TRBJ2-7; 8 nucleotides line up with TRBD1. The germline CDR1 and CDR2 sequences are SQVTM and ANQGSEA. The J segment lost 3 bases and the V segment lost 7 bases, leaving 8 bases of the junction unmatched. CDR3 length equals 13 residues. The CDR3 loop is CSAGQGLSYEQYF. The CDR3 region has the DNA TGCAGCGCCGGACAGGGATTAAGCTACGAGCAGTACTTC.

The chain recombines TRBV19 with TRBJ1-5, with a weak D call TRBD1 (5 bases). This CDR3 has 18 amino acids. Germline CDR1 is LNHDA and CDR2 is SQIVND (reference sequence). V lost 4 bases and J lost 0, with 19 bases in between. The CDR3 nucleotides read TGTGCCAGTAGTACCCGGGGGGGGTACGGCTATAGCAATCAGCCCCAGCATTTT. It yields the protein CASSTRGGYGYSNQPQHF.

V is TRBV7-3 and J is TRBJ1-5; TRBD1 is a possible D gene (5 bases). Germline CDR1 is SGHTA and CDR2 is FQGTGA. The ends were cut back, 4 bases at V and 4 bases at J, with 14 bases in the middle. This CDR3 is 15 amino acids long. The CDR3 DNA is TGTGCCAGCAGCTCAAATCACGGGGGGAATCAGCCCCAGCATTTT. Protein product: CASSSNHGGNQPQHF.

The rearrangement joins TRBV6-6 to TRBJ2-7, with a possible D match to TRBD2 (5 bases). This CDR3 is 15 amino acids long. The ends were cut back, 1 base at V and 0 bases at J, with 10 bases in the middle. Germline V gene data show CDR1 as MNHNY and CDR2 as SVGAGI (reference sequence). The CDR3 nucleotides read TGTGCCAGCAGTTACTTAGCCGGGGTCTCCTACGAGCAGTACTTC. Protein: CASSYLAGVSYEQYF.

This chain links TRBV12-5 with TRBJ1-2; possible D gene TRBD1, 5 bases. The V and J ends lost 7 bases and 2 bases respectively, with 5 bases between them. The CDR3 sequence is 11 residues long. Germline V gene data show CDR1 as LGHNT and CDR2 as FRNRAP. CDR3 region: CASEGNYGYTF. DNA of the CDR3: TGTGCTAGTGAGGGGAACTATGGCTACACCTTC. Filled out from reference TRBV12-5 and TRBJ1-2, the complete variable domain reads DARVTQTPRHKVTEMGQEVTMRCQPILGHNTVFWYRQTMMQGLELLAYFRNRAPLDDSGMPKDRFSAEMPDATLATLKIQPSEPRDSAVYFCASEGNYGYTFGSGTRLTVV.

The chain couples TRBV25-1 to TRBJ1-1, with D maybe TRBD1 (6 bases). The V and J ends lost 6 bases and 8 bases respectively, with 10 bases between them. CDR3 length: 11 residues. The germline V gene has CDR1 MGHDK and CDR2 SYGVNS. In DNA form, the CDR3 reads TGTGCCAGCAGGAGGACAGACGAAGCTTTCTTT. Residues: CASRRTDEAFF.

This clone has more than one count but fewer than ten. The chain uses TRBV5-6 and TRBJ2-7; D uncertain. CDR3 length: 13 amino acids. Germline CDR1 reads SGHDT; CDR2 reads YYEEEE. Trimming shortened V by 1 base and J by 0 bases, and 5 bases separated the two germline ends. CDR3: CASSLFSSYEQYF. The CDR3 DNA sequence: TGTGCCAGCAGCTTGTTCAGCTCCTACGAGCAGTACTTC.

This clone was counted a few times. V gene TRBV7-8 combines with J gene TRBJ1-1; 8 positions match TRBD1. After removal of 3 bases from V and 8 bases from J, the junction contained 8 bases not matched to a gene. This CDR3 is 14 amino acids long. Germline V gene lookup returns CDR1 SGHVS and CDR2 FQNEAQ. The CDR3 DNA is TGTGCCAGCAGCTTTCAATACAGGGGGACCGAAGCTTTCTTT. Its protein is CASSFQYRGTEAFF.

This chain links TRBV5-5 with TRBJ1-1; TRBD1 might be the D (5 bases). The CDR3 runs 13 residues. The germline CDR1 and CDR2 sequences are SGHKS and YYEKEE (reference sequence). V shed 1 base and J shed 6 bases, with 10 bases lying between them. Here the CDR3 DNA reads TGTGCCAGCAGCTTGTATGGGGCAGCTGAAGCTTTCTTT. Encoded protein: CASSLYGAAEAFF.